The 22 T cell receptor beta chains listed next were all sequenced from one sample in a study of blood T cells in healthy people across ages. Combining a sample-barcoded 5' primer with a J-beta primer mix, a second PCR ran for roughly 6 to 12 cycles. One entry per CDR3 protein, called by TCRdb with MiXCR from the 5' RACE reads. The sample includes 850,000 to 1,100,000 distinct CDR3 sequences, less than 45% seen only once; the top ten take around 12%. What was sequenced was blood. The receptors stem from a man aged 18 to 29 in good health.

The chain uses TRBV4-2 and TRBJ2-1, with D possibly TRBD2 on 6 matching bases. The germline gives CDR1 LGHNA, CDR2 YNFKEQ. The CDR3 consists of 18 residues. Trimming removed 4 bases at V and 2 bases at J, with 21 bases between. The CDR3 loop reads CASSRDPPGPGAYNEQFF. The CDR3 nucleotides read TGTGCCAGCAGCCGCGATCCTCCCGGGCCGGGGGCCTACAATGAGCAGTTCTTC.

V gene TRBV7-2 combines with J gene TRBJ1-5, with D perhaps TRBD1 (5 bases). Germline V gives CDR1 SGHTA, CDR2 FQGNSA. CDR3 length: 14 residues. The germline V and J ends were trimmed by 4 bases and 10 bases, with 17 bases remaining between them. The CDR3 is CASSSGGPEGPQHF. CDR3 bases: TGTGCCAGCAGCTCCGGGGGACCCGAAGGACCCCAGCATTTT.

The table lists this clonotype with a count of one. This CDR3 is CASMRASRPNEKLFF. The CDR3 DNA reads as TGTGCCAGCATGAGGGCCTCGAGGCCTAATGAAAAACTGTTTTTT. V gene TRBV12-3 or TRBV12-4 combines with J gene TRBJ1-4, with D unresolved. This CDR3 spans 15 amino acids. Trimming removed 7 bases from V and 3 bases from J, with 15 bases in between.

In its sample, this clonotype was seen a few times. The J gene is TRBJ2-4, the V gene TRBV5-1, with no clear D. The J call could be wrong; TRBJ2-5 is a better fit for the DNA end. The CDR3 sequence is 14 residues long. The V gene's germline CDR1 is SGHRS and CDR2 YFSETQ. The CDR3 nucleotides are TGCGCCAGCAGCTTGGATTGGAGTCAGGAGACCCAGTACTTC. Amino acids: CASSLDWSQETQYF.

In its sample, this clonotype was seen a few times. The chain combines TRBV14 with TRBJ2-3; possible D gene TRBD2, 6 bases. V lost 2 bases and J lost 2, with 14 bases in between. The CDR3 runs to 16 residues. Germline loops: CDR1 SGHDN, CDR2 FVKESK. The CDR3 DNA reads TGTGCCAGCAGCCAAACGTGGCAGGACTACACAGATACGCAGTATTTT. Translating it yields CASSQTWQDYTDTQYF.

The CDR3 is CATSLSGTGSHEQYF. CDR3 in DNA: TGTGCCACTAGCCTTTCCGGGACAGGGTCCCACGAGCAGTACTTC. The chain carries TRBV15 and TRBJ2-7; 9 nucleotides agree with TRBD1. CDR3 length: 15 residues. The germline V gene encodes CDR1 LNHNV and CDR2 YYDKDF (reference sequence). Trimming removed 9 bases from V and 5 bases from J; junction bases left unmatched: 14. Drawing the rest from reference TRBV15 and TRBJ2-7, the complete variable domain is DAMVIQNPRYQVTQFGKPVTLSCSQTLNHNVMYWYQQKSSQAPKLLFHYYDKDFNNEADTPDNFQSRRPNTSFCFLDIRSPGLGDTAMYLCATSLSGTGSHEQYFGPGTRLTVT.

The rearrangement links TRBV12-3 or TRBV12-4 to TRBJ1-2, with TRBD1 matching over 8 bases. There are 13 residues in the CDR3. V shed 6 bases, J shed 7 bases, and the junction held 7 bases outside the gene matches. Here the CDR3 DNA reads TGTGCCAGCAGGGACAGGGAAGGCGGTGGCTACACCTTC. Translation: CASRDREGGGYTF.

This clonotype was counted between two and nine times. The chain recombines TRBV7-2 with TRBJ2-3; possibly TRBD1 for D (6 bases). Trimming removed 6 bases at V and 2 bases at J, with 12 bases between. This CDR3 contains 14 residues. Germline V gene sequence: CDR1 SGHTA, CDR2 FQGNSA. CDR3 loop: CASSWDTSTDTQYF. In DNA form, the CDR3 reads TGTGCCAGCAGTTGGGACACGTCCACAGATACGCAGTATTTT.

There are many counts of this clonotype. This chain uses TRBV7-9 with TRBJ2-7; unclear D gene. V lost 1 base and J lost 2, with 9 bases in between. The CDR3 is 14 amino acids. CDR1 SEHNR and CDR2 FQNEAQ come from the germline V gene (reference sequence). The CDR3 region has the DNA TGTGCCAGCAGCTTAGGGCTCGCCACCTACGAGCAGTACTTC. Translation: CASSLGLATYEQYF.

This clonotype was seen only a few times. The chain is built from TRBV7-9 and TRBJ1-4, with no clear D. The CDR3 length is 16 residues. Germline V gene sequence: CDR1 SEHNR, CDR2 FQNEAQ (reference sequence). V was cut by 3 bases and J by 0 bases, with 11 bases left in between. The CDR3 protein is CASSFAIPATNEKLFF. The CDR3 nucleotides read TGTGCCAGCAGCTTTGCTATCCCTGCAACTAATGAAAAACTGTTTTTT. The full variable domain, its missing parts supplied by reference TRBV7-9 and TRBJ1-4, is DTGVSQNPRHKITKRGQNVTFRCDPISEHNRLYWYRQTLGQGPEFLTYFQNEAQLEKSRLLSDRFSAERPKGSFSTLEIQRTEQGDSAMYLCASSFAIPATNEKLFFGSGTQLSVL.

The chain combines TRBV9 with TRBJ2-7; no definite D call. Germline V gene data show CDR1 as SGDLS and CDR2 as YYNGEE. The CDR3 extends over 14 amino acids. Trimming took 0 bases from V and 7 from J, leaving 14 bases between them. The CDR3 loop is CASSVEGNYNEQYF. CDR3 DNA: TGTGCCAGCAGCGTAGAAGGGAATTACAATGAGCAGTACTTC.

The rearrangement joins TRBV30 to TRBJ1-2, with a tentative D call TRBD1 (5 bases). CDR3 length: 16 amino acids. V was cut by 1 base and J by 4 bases, with 19 bases left in between. The germline V gene has CDR1 GTSNPN and CDR2 SVGIG (reference sequence). CDR3 nucleotides: TGTGCCTGGAGTGGGGGTAAAAGGGACCGAGTCTATGGCTACACCTTC. Protein: CAWSGGKRDRVYGYTF.

This clonotype was detected only a few times. J is TRBJ2-3 and V is TRBV29-1, with 10 nucleotides matching TRBD1. The CDR3 consists of 14 residues. Germline V CDR1 and CDR2: SQVTM, ANQGSEA. The V gene end was trimmed by 4 bases and the J gene end by 2 bases; junction bases not matched to a gene: 3. The DNA of the CDR3 is TGCAGCGTTGTCGACAGGGGGCCCACAGATACGCAGTATTTT. Amino acid sequence: CSVVDRGPTDTQYF.

The chain joins TRBV5-1 to TRBJ2-3; 11 bases align to TRBD2. Trimming removed 4 bases from V and 2 bases from J; junction bases left unmatched: 6. Per germline, CDR1 SGHRS and CDR2 YFSETQ. The CDR3 covers 16 residues. DNA of the CDR3: TGCGCCAGCAGCGCGGGGACTAGCGGCGACACAGATACGCAGTATTTT. The encoded protein is CASSAGTSGDTDTQYF.

Only a few counts were recorded for this clonotype. Possible read error: a much larger clone is one base away. This chain links TRBV6-1 with TRBJ2-5; TRBD1 matches at 8 bases. The CDR3 consists of 11 residues. Trimming at V came to 7 bases and at J to 12 bases, leaving 7 bases not matched to a gene. Germline loops: CDR1 MNHNS, CDR2 SASEGT. As DNA, the CDR3 is TGTGCCAGCAAAACCACAGGGGGGAAGTACTTC. It is translated as CASKTTGGKYF.

The chain uses TRBV4-2 and TRBJ2-1, with D possibly matching TRBD1 (5 bases). The V end was cut by 0 bases, the J end by 4 bases, with 16 bases between. This CDR3 is built from 17 residues. Germline CDR1 and CDR2: LGHNA and YNFKEQ. The CDR3: CASSQDGQGAKYNEQFF. The CDR3 nucleotides are TGTGCCAGCAGCCAAGATGGTCAAGGGGCGAAATACAATGAGCAGTTCTTC.

This chain connects TRBV6-2 or TRBV6-3 to TRBJ2-1; no clear D gene. This CDR3 has 13 residues. V was shortened by 3 bases and J by 12 bases, with 15 bases between the two germline ends. CDR1 is MNHEY, CDR2 SVGEGT, per germline. The DNA for the CDR3 is TGTGCCAGCAGTTATGGTGATGGCCTCGGGCAGTTCTTC. Its protein product is CASSYGDGLGQFF.

This clonotype has just a few counts. The chain employs TRBV5-1 and TRBJ2-1, with D possibly TRBD2 on 6 matching bases. This CDR3 region has 15 residues. From germline, CDR1 is SGHRS and CDR2 YFSETQ. Trimming took 2 bases from V and 9 from J, leaving 18 bases between them. The CDR3 loop is CASSLGGVLRGEQFF. DNA of the CDR3: TGCGCCAGCAGCTTAGGCGGCGTCTTGCGGGGTGAGCAGTTCTTC.

This clonotype appeared a few times. The chain uses TRBV3-1 and TRBJ1-5; no firm D call. V lost 0 bases to trimming and J lost 6 bases, with 12 bases between them. This CDR3 spans 15 amino acids. Germline V CDR1 and CDR2: LGHDT, YNNKEL (reference sequence). DNA for the CDR3: TGTGCCAGCAGCCAAGATGGGGAGGGCGGTCAGCCCCAGCATTTT. It encodes CASSQDGEGGQPQHF. Filled out from reference TRBV3-1 and TRBJ1-5, the complete variable domain reads DTAVSQTPKYLVTQMGNDKSIKCEQNLGHDTMYWYKQDSKKFLKIMFSYNNKELIINETVPNRFSPKSPDKAHLNLHINSLELGDSAVYFCASSQDGEGGQPQHFGDGTRLSIL.

The chain has TRBV7-8 and TRBJ2-6; 11 bases are shared with TRBD1. Trimming cost V 1 base and J 7 bases; bases outside gene matches: 9. The CDR3 covers 18 residues. Germline CDR1 is SGHVS and CDR2 is FQNEAQ. CDR3: CASSLVGTGGLGANVLTF. In DNA, the CDR3 is TGTGCCAGCAGCTTAGTTGGGACAGGGGGACTTGGAGCCAACGTCCTGACTTTC.

This clonotype appeared a few times. The rearrangement joins TRBV20-1 to TRBJ2-3; D may be TRBD2 (5 bases). V was trimmed by 3 bases and J by 5 bases, leaving 12 bases between them. The CDR3 is 13 amino acids. Germline V gene sequence: CDR1 DFQATT, CDR2 SNEGSKA (reference sequence). CDR3 residues: CSASPAGGDTQYF. Here the CDR3 DNA reads TGCAGTGCTAGTCCTGCGGGTGGAGATACGCAGTATTTT.

The sample holds a few counts of this clonotype. The chain carries TRBV21-1 and TRBJ2-7; the table's D call, TRBD1, was not checked against the DNA. TRBV21-1 is an annotated pseudogene. The length of the CDR3 is 15 residues. The DNA of the CDR3 is TGTGCCAGCAGCAAAGGACAGGGGGCTATCTACGAGCAGTACTTC. Protein product: CASSKGQGAIYEQYF.